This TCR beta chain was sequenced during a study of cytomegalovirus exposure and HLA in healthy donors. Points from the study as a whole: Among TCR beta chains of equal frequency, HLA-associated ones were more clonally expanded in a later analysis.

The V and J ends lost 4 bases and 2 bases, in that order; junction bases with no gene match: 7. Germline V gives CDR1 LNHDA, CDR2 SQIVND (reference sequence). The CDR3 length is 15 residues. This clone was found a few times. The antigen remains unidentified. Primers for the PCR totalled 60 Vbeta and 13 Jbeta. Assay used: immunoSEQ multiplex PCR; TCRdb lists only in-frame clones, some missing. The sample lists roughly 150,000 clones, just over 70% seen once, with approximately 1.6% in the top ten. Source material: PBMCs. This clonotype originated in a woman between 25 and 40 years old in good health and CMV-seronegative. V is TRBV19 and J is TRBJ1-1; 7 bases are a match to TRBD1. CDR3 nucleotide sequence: TGTGCCAGTAGTAATCCCGGACAGGTCAACACTGAAGCTTTCTTT. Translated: CASSNPGQVNTEAFF.